The 6 T cell receptor beta chains listed next were all sequenced from one sample in a study of Ad26.COV2.S vaccination and SARS-CoV-2 variants. TCRdb's copy holds only in-frame clones and misses some; the assay was immunoSEQ multiplex PCR. The sample holds about 97,000 clones, over 70% seen once. The source material was peripheral blood, sampled after recovery from COVID-19. These receptors all stem from a human donor who had recovered from COVID-19.

This clone was counted only a few times. The V and J genes are TRBV4-2 and TRBJ1-2, with no clear D. Germline CDR1 LGHNA, CDR2 YNFKEQ. This CDR3 is 16 amino acids long. Trimming pared 0 bases from V and 1 base from J, leaving 12 bases between. The CDR3 nucleotides read TGTGCCAGCAGCCAAGATTGGGGTGACGGTAACTATGGCTACACCTTC. This sequence encodes CASSQDWGDGNYGYTF.

The J gene is TRBJ1-4, the V gene TRBV6-5, with 9 bases lining up with TRBD1. This CDR3 has 14 residues. J was trimmed by 7 bases and V by 6 bases; bases with no gene match: 6. Germline assignment: CDR1 MNHEY and CDR2 SVGAGI. CDR3 sequence: CASSWDREGEKLFF. The CDR3 nucleotides are TGTGCCAGCAGCTGGGACAGGGAAGGTGAAAAACTGTTTTTT.

The chain joins TRBV7-3 to TRBJ2-1; D is unresolved. Per the germline V gene, CDR1 is SGHTA and CDR2 is FQGTGA. The ends were cut back, 1 base at V and 8 bases at J, with 12 bases in the middle. The CDR3 has 14 residues. CDR3 in amino acids: CASSLNPTLDEQFF. In nucleotides, the CDR3 is TGTGCCAGCAGCTTAAACCCAACATTGGATGAGCAGTTCTTC. Full variable domain (remainder filled in from reference TRBV7-3 and TRBJ2-1): GAGVSQTPSNKVTEKGKYVELRCDPISGHTALYWYRQSLGQGPEFLIYFQGTGAADDSGLPNDRFFAVRPEGSVSTLKIQRTERGDSAVYLCASSLNPTLDEQFFGPGTRLTVL.

This clone was seen just once. This chain connects TRBV11-3 to TRBJ2-2, with TRBD2 identical over 9 bases. This CDR3 is 17 amino acids long. The V gene's germline CDR1 is SGHNT and CDR2 YENEEA. Losses at the gene ends were 1 base for V and 4 bases for J; bases not matched to a gene: 7. CDR3 in DNA: TGTGCCAGCAGCTTAGGAGGCGGGGGGGCTGTCACCGGGGAGCTGTTTTTT. The encoded protein is CASSLGGGGAVTGELFF.

V and J are TRBV29-1 and TRBJ2-3; tentative D call: TRBD1 (5 bases). CDR3 length: 13 residues. Germline assignment: CDR1 SQVTM and CDR2 ANQGSEA. Trimming pared 4 bases from V and 2 bases from J, leaving 10 bases between. CDR3 sequence reads: CSVVAGNTDTQYF. The CDR3 DNA reads as TGCAGCGTTGTTGCAGGGAACACAGATACGCAGTATTTT.

This clone was observed a handful of times. The chain uses TRBV12-5 and TRBJ2-7, with D unclear. Trimming stripped 2 bases from V and 6 bases from J, with 5 bases between. This CDR3 has 11 residues. Germline assignment: CDR1 LGHNT and CDR2 FRNRAP. CDR3 in amino acids: CASGLFSEQYF. Here the CDR3 DNA reads TGTGCTAGTGGTTTGTTCTCCGAGCAGTACTTC.